This T cell receptor beta chain was recovered during a study of blood T cell repertoires in COVID-19. Background on the study: Samples representing acute and convalescent COVID-19 were sourced from the United States, Italy and Spain.

In terms of age and location, participants ranged from about 18 to 89 years and lived in 24 US areas. Trimming removed 10 bases from V and 5 bases from J, with 17 bases in between. Looked up from germline, CDR1 is SGHTA and CDR2 is FQGNSA. The CDR3 extends over 13 amino acids. Repertoires were generated with immunoSEQ multiplex PCR, while TCRdb's copy carries only in-frame clones and drops some. The data show roughly 210,000 clones, with around 87% seen just once and roughly 7.1% held by the top ten. This chain joins TRBV7-2 and TRBJ2-5, with D possibly TRBD1 on 5 matching bases. The sequenced sample was PBMCs or T cells enriched from blood (not recorded which). This receptor was identified in a man between 25 and 39 years old in a cohort exposed to, infected with or recovered from COVID-19 (not recorded which). In nucleotides, the CDR3 is TGTGCCACAGGGAAAGTTGGTGGGGAGACCCAGTACTTC. This translates into CATGKVGGETQYF.